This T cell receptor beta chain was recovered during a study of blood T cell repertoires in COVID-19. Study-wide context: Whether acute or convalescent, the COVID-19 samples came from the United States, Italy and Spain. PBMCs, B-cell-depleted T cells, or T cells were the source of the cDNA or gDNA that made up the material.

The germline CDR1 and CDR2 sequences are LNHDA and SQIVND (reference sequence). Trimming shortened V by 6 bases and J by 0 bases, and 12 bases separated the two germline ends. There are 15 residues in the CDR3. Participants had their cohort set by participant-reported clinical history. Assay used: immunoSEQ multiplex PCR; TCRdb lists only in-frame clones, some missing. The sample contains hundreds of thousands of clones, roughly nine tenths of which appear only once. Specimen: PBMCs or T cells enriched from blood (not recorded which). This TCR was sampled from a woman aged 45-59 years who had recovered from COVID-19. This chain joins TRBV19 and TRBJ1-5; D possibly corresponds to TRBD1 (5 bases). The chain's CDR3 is CASRSLDTSNQPQHF. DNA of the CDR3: TGTGCCAGTAGGTCCTTGGACACTAGCAATCAGCCCCAGCATTTT.